This TCR beta chain was observed in a study of shared clonotypes between healthy human individuals. Trimming removed 5 bases at V and 0 bases at J, with 15 bases between. The CDR3 contains 16 residues. The germline V gene has CDR1 MNHEY and CDR2 SMNVEV (reference sequence). In the original processing: Filtering differed, since immunoSEQ gave only junction sequences and no quality scores. Generated by immunoSEQ multiplex PCR, the TCRdb table keeps only in-frame clones and is missing some. D and trimming come from the DNA, and the V and J calls and clone size come from that table. The sample carries around 2.1 million clones, around 95% recorded once.

Material for sequencing was naive CD4+ T cells sorted from blood. Noted subset: CD45RA+ positively selected. This rearrangement joins TRBV27 to TRBJ2-3; D may be TRBD1 (6 bases). The receptor comes from a man between 18 and 29 years old in good health. CDR3 amino acids: CASSPTGTPSTDTQYF. CDR3 nucleotide sequence: TGTGCCAGCAGTCCAACAGGGACCCCTAGCACAGATACGCAGTATTTT.